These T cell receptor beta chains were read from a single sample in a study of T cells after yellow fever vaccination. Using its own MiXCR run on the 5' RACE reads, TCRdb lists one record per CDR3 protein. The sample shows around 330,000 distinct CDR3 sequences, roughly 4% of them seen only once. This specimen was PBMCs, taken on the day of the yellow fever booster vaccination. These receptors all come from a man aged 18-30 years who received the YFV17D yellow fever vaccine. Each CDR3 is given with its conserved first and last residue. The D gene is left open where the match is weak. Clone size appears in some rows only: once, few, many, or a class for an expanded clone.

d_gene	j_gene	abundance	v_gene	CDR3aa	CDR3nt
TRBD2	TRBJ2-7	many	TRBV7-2	CASSTGLAGANEQYF	TGTGCCAGCAGCACAGGACTAGCGGGGGCTAACGAGCAGTACTTC
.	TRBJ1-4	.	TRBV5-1	CASSLEATTNVKLFF	TGCGCCAGCAGCTTGGAGGCGACAACTAATGTAAAACTGTTTTTT
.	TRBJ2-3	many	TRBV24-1	CATSDFPEGPSADTQYF	TGTGCCACCAGTGATTTTCCGGAAGGGCCAAGCGCAGATACGCAGTATTTT
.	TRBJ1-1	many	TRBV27	CASSFNAAPNTEAFF	TGTGCCAGCAGTTTCAATGCAGCGCCTAACACTGAAGCTTTCTTT
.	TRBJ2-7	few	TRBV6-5	CASSYVGGLSYEQYF	TGTGCCAGCAGTTACGTAGGGGGGCTGTCCTACGAGCAGTACTTC
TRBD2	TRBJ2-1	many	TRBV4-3	CASSQPSGGLNEQFF	TGCGCCAGCAGCCAACCTAGCGGGGGCCTCAATGAGCAGTTCTTC
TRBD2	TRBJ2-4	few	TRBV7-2	CASSLDISGGVKNIQYF	TGTGCCAGCAGCTTAGATATTAGCGGGGGGGTCAAAAACATTCAGTACTTC
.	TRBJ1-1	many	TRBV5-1	CASSRDRTGSTEAFF	TGCGCCAGCAGCCGCGACCGCACGGGGTCCACTGAAGCTTTCTTT
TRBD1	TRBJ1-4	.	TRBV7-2	CASSFGSSGGNEKLFF	TGTGCCAGCAGCTTCGGTTCATCAGGGGGCAATGAAAAACTGTTTTTT
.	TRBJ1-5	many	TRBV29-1	CSVSDSTNQPQHF	TGCAGCGTAAGCGACAGTACCAATCAGCCCCAGCATTTT
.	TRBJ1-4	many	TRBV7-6	CASSLVQGGGEKLFF	TGTGCCAGCAGCTTAGTCCAGGGAGGAGGAGAAAAACTGTTTTTT
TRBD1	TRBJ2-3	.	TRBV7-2	CASQLSRGRGASTDTQYF	TGTGCCAGCCAACTCTCTAGGGGGCGCGGTGCGAGCACAGATACGCAGTATTTT
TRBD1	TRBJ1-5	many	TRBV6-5	CASRSRDSRGFSSNQPQHF	TGTGCCAGCAGGTCCCGGGACAGCCGTGGATTTTCCAGCAATCAGCCCCAGCATTTT
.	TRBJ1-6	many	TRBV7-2	CASSLALGSPLHF	TGTGCCAGCAGCTTAGCGCTAGGGTCTCCCCTCCACTTT
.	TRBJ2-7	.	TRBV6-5	CASSYSRLAYEQYF	TGTGCCAGCAGTTACTCGAGGTTAGCATACGAGCAGTACTTC
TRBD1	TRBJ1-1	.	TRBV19	CASSPGYRGTEAFF	TGTGCCAGTAGTCCAGGATACAGGGGCACTGAAGCTTTCTTT
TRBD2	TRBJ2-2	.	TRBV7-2	CASSFAGGGLTGELFF	TGTGCCAGCAGCTTCGCTGGGGGGGGTCTCACCGGGGAGCTGTTTTTT
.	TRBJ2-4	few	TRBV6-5	CASRPRPGTRGAKNIQYF	TGTGCCAGCAGACCCCGGCCAGGGACGAGGGGGGCCAAAAACATTCAGTACTTC
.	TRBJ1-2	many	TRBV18	CASSPLYQGYTF	TGTGCCAGCTCACCACTATATCAGGGCTACACCTTC
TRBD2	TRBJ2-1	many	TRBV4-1	CASSPNLAGGPVNEQFF	TGCGCCAGCAGCCCGAATCTAGCGGGGGGGCCGGTCAATGAGCAGTTCTTC
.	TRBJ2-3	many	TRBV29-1	CSATGLNTDTQYF	TGCAGCGCTACCGGACTCAACACAGATACGCAGTATTTT
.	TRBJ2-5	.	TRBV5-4	CASSTLAVGQETQYF	TGTGCCAGCAGCACTTTAGCGGTGGGTCAGGAGACCCAGTACTTC
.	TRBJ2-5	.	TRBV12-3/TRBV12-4	CASGLQGRPETQYF	TGTGCCAGTGGCCTTCAGGGGCGCCCGGAGACCCAGTACTTC
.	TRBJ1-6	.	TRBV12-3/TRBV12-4	CASSLPRSSYNSPLHF	TGTGCCAGCAGTTTACCACGGAGCTCCTATAATTCACCCCTCCACTTT
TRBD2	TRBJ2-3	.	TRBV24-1	CATSGPLAGGDTQYF	TGTGCCACCAGTGGCCCCCTAGCGGGGGGCGATACGCAGTATTTT
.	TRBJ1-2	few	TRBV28	CATPVQGSANYGYTF	TGTGCCACCCCTGTTCAGGGATCAGCTAACTATGGCTACACCTTC
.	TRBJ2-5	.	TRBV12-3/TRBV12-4	CASSSGRGRETQYF	TGTGCCAGCAGTTCGGGTCGAGGGAGAGAGACCCAGTACTTC
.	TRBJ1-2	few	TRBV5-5	CASVVLPSNYGYTF	TGTGCCAGCGTTGTTCTGCCATCCAACTATGGCTACACCTTC
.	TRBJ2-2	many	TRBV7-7	CASSLENTGELFF	TGTGCCAGCAGCTTAGAGAACACCGGGGAGCTGTTTTTT
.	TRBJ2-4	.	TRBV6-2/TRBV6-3	CASSVPAVIMTVLAKNIQYF	TGTGCCAGCAGTGTCCCTGCGGTGATAATGACAGTCCTAGCCAAAAACATTCAGTACTTC
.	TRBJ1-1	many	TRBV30	CAWGSETEAFF	TGTGCCTGGGGGTCGGAGACTGAAGCTTTCTTT
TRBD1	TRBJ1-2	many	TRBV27	CASSLQGIGYGYTF	TGTGCCAGCAGTCTACAGGGGATCGGCTATGGCTACACCTTC
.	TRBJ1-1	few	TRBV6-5	CASSSPRRGTEAFF	TGTGCCAGCAGTTCGCCGCGCCGAGGGACTGAAGCTTTCTTT
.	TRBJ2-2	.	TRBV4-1	CASSQALGTGELFF	TGCGCCAGCAGCCAAGCGTTGGGCACCGGGGAGCTGTTTTTT
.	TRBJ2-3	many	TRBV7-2	CASSPRRSSTDTQYF	TGTGCCAGCAGCCCCCGCAGGTCTAGCACAGATACGCAGTATTTT
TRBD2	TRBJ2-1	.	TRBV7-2	CASSLAGGPWNEQFF	TGTGCCAGCAGCTTGGCGGGGGGGCCTTGGAATGAGCAGTTCTTC
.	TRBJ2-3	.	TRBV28	CALRSLGSTDTQYF	TGTGCTTTAAGAAGCCTCGGGAGCACAGATACGCAGTATTTT
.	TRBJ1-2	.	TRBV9	CASSVAGADYGYTF	TGTGCCAGCAGCGTAGCTGGGGCAGACTATGGCTACACCTTC